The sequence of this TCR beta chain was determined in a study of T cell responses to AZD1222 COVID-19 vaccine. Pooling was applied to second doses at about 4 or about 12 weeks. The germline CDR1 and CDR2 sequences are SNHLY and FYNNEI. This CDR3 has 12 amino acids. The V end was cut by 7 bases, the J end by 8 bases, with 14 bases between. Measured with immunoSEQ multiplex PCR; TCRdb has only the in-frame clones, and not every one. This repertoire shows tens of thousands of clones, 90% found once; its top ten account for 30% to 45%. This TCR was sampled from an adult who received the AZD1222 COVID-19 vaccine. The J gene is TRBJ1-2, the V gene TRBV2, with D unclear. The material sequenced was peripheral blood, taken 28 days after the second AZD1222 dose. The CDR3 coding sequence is TGTGCCAGCACCTTAGACCGTATAGGCTACACCTTC. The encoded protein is CASTLDRIGYTF.